Sequencing of this T cell receptor beta chain was carried out in a study of vaccination effects on CD4 cells after COVID-19. Points from the study as a whole: Early post-infection timepoints were missing from the study, which also had few convalescent patients.

To note about this clone: Its target is unknown.

Germline V lookup: CDR1 SGHTA, CDR2 FQGTGA. This CDR3 has 12 amino acids. Trimming removed 5 bases from V and 6 bases from J, with 9 bases in between. Method: immunoSEQ multiplex PCR; TCRdb's copy keeps in-frame clones and lacks some. This table holds 65,000 to 85,000 clones, about four fifths found once. Under the ViraFEST assay, PBMC were stimulated with viral peptide pools so that antigen-specific CD4+ T cells expanded. Sequencing was performed afterwards. Cells that had been cultured for 10 days were the source of isolated CD4+ T cells. Vaccine recipients lacked prior SARS-CoV-2 infection and had negative nucleocapsid antibodies. Each well held 2 million to 2.5 million PBMC cultured with 7.5 to 10 ug/ml peptides and about 10 IU/ml IL-2.

This clonotype was sampled from a human donor who received a COVID-19 vaccine. The sequencing used CD4+ T cells from PBMCs cultured with SARS-CoV-2 spike peptides, collected before COVID-19 vaccination. This sequence joins TRBV7-3 and TRBJ2-3; possibly TRBD2 for D (5 bases). CDR3 DNA: TGTGCCAGCAGCCGCACGGGGGATACGCAGTATTTT. Protein product: CASSRTGDTQYF.